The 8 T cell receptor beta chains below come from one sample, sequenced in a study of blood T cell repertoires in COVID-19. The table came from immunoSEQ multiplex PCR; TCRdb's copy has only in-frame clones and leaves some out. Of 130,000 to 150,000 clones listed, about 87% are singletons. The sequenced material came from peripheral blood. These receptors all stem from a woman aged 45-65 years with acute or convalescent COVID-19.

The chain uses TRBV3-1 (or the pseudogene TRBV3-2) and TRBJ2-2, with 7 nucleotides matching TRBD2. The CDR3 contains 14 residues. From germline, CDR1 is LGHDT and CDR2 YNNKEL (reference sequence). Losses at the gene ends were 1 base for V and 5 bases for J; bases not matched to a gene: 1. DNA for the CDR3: TGTGCCAGCAGCCAAGCCGGGGGGACCGGGGAGCTGTTTTTT. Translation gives CASSQAGGTGELFF.

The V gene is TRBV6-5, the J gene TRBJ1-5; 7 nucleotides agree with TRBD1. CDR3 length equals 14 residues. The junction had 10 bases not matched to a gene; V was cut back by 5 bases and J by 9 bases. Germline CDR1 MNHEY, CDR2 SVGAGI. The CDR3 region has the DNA TGTGCCAGCAGTAACAGGGGTCCCCTGTGGCCCCAGCATTTT. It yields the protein CASSNRGPLWPQHF.

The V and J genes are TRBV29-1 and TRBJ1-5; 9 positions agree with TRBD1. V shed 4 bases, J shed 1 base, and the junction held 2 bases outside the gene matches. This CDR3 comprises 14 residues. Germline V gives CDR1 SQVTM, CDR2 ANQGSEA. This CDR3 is CSVVDRGSNQPQHF. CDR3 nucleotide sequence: TGCAGCGTTGTGGACAGGGGAAGCAATCAGCCCCAGCATTTT. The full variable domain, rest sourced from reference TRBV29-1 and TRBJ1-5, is SAVISQKPSRDICQRGTSLTIQCQVDSQVTMMFWYRQQPGQSLTLIATANQGSEATYESGFVIDKFPISRPNLTFSTLTVSNMSPEDSSIYLCSVVDRGSNQPQHFGDGTRLSIL.

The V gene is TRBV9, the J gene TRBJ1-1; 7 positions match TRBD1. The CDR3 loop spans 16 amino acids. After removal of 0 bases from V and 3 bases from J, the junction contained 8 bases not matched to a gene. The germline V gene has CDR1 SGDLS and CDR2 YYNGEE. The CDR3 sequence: CASSVVPGGKDTEAFF. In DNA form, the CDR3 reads TGTGCCAGCAGCGTAGTACCAGGGGGAAAGGACACTGAAGCTTTCTTT.

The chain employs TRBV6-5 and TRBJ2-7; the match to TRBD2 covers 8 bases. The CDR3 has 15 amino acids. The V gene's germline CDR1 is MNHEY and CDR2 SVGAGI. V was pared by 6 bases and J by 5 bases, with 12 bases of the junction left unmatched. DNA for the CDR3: TGTGCCAGCAGGTCACTACGACTAGCGAACGACGAGCAGTACTTC. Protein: CASRSLRLANDEQYF.

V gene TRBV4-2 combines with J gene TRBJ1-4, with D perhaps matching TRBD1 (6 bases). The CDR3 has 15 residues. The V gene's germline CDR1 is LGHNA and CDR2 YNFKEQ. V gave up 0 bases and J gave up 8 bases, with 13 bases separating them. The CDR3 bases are TGTGCCAGCAGCCAAGATCGGGGGGCGGGAGAAAAACTGTTTTTT. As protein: CASSQDRGAGEKLFF.

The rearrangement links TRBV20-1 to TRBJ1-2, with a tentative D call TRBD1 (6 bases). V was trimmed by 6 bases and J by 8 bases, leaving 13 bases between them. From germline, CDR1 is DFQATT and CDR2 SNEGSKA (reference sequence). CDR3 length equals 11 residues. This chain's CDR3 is CSANDGQGYTF. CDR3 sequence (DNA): TGCAGTGCGAACGATGGACAGGGCTACACCTTC.

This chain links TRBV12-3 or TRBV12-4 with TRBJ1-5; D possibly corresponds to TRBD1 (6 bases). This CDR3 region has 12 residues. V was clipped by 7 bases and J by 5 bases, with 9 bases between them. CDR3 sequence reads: CASKQGHQPQHF. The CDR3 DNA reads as TGTGCCAGCAAACAGGGCCATCAGCCCCAGCATTTT.